The 15 T cell receptor beta chains in this list originate from one sample, sequenced in a study of T cell responses to AZD1222 COVID-19 vaccine. Repertoires were generated with immunoSEQ multiplex PCR, while TCRdb's copy carries only in-frame clones and drops some. Here the sample spans 150,000 or so clones, just under 95% being singletons. The sample here was peripheral blood, taken on day 0 of AZD1222 vaccination. The receptors come from an adult in good health.

The chain uses TRBV5-4 and TRBJ1-5; D is possibly TRBD1 (6 bases). In germline, CDR1 is SGHNT, CDR2 YYREEE (reference sequence). The V end was cut by 0 bases, the J end by 6 bases, with 10 bases between. The CDR3 spans 14 residues. The CDR3 loop is CASSLAGGSQPQHF. CDR3 DNA: TGTGCCAGCAGCTTGGCCGGGGGCTCTCAGCCCCAGCATTTT. The complete variable domain, with remaining parts taken from reference TRBV5-4 and TRBJ1-5, reads ETGVTQSPTHLIKTRGQQVTLRCSSQSGHNTVSWYQQALGQGPQFIFQYYREEENGRGNFPPRFSGLQFPNYSSELNVNALELDDSALYLCASSLAGGSQPQHFGDGTRLSIL.

The J gene is TRBJ2-2, the V gene TRBV27; D gene ambiguous. CDR1 is MNHEY and CDR2 is SMNVEV in the germline V gene (reference sequence). The CDR3 is 13 amino acids. V shed 2 bases and J shed 3 bases, with 4 bases lying between them. Here the CDR3 reads CASSLGDTGELFF. The DNA for the CDR3 is TGTGCCAGCAGTTTAGGAGACACCGGGGAGCTGTTTTTT.

The CDR3 sequence is CASSLEEGAGYTF. DNA for the CDR3: TGTGCCAGCAGCTTAGAAGAGGGGGCGGGCTACACCTTC. The chain joins TRBV11-2 to TRBJ1-2; 7 bases match TRBD1. The germline V gene has CDR1 SGHAT and CDR2 FQNNGV. This CDR3 has 13 residues. The ends lost 0 bases at V and 8 bases at J; junction bases unmatched: 3.

V usage is TRBV6-5 and J usage is TRBJ1-6; 9 bases map to TRBD1. Germline loops: CDR1 MNHEY, CDR2 SVGAGI. Unmatched junction bases numbered 4, after V lost 5 bases and J lost 8 bases. There are 14 residues in the CDR3. CDR3 in amino acids: CASSRGQGDSPLHF. In nucleotides, the CDR3 is TGTGCCAGCAGTCGGGGACAGGGAGATTCACCCCTCCACTTT.

V and J are TRBV6-5 and TRBJ1-2; weak D call: TRBD1 (5 bases). With 8 bases removed from V and 9 bases from J, the gap between germline ends came to 16 bases. CDR3 length: 12 residues. Germline-derived CDR1 and CDR2 are MNHEY and SVGAGI. For the CDR3, the DNA is TGTGCCAGCCTCCAAGGGGCAGGGAGCTACACCTTC. This encodes CASLQGAGSYTF.

The rearrangement links TRBV29-1 to TRBJ2-7; 11 bases agree with TRBD1. This CDR3 spans 13 amino acids. Trimming removed 3 bases from V and 9 bases from J; junction bases left unmatched: 7. Germline V gives CDR1 SQVTM, CDR2 ANQGSEA. The CDR3 loop reads CSVDGQGARGQYF. The CDR3 DNA reads TGCAGCGTTGATGGACAGGGGGCGCGTGGGCAGTACTTC.

The chain employs TRBV11-2 and TRBJ1-4; 9 bases align to TRBD1. Germline CDR1 is SGHAT and CDR2 is FQNNGV. Losses at the gene ends were 4 bases for V and 5 bases for J; bases not matched to a gene: 5. The CDR3 length is 15 residues. CDR3 protein: CASSSPGTGNEKLFF. CDR3 nucleotides: TGTGCCAGCAGCTCGCCCGGGACAGGGAATGAAAAACTGTTTTTT.

The V gene is TRBV19, the J gene TRBJ1-5, with no clear D. The CDR3 loop spans 15 amino acids. V lost 3 bases, J lost 0 bases, and 9 bases lay in between. The germline V gene encodes CDR1 LNHDA and CDR2 SQIVND (reference sequence). The CDR3 spells CASSMLHLSNQPQHF. In DNA, the CDR3 is TGTGCCAGTAGTATGTTACACCTTAGCAATCAGCCCCAGCATTTT.

The V and J genes are TRBV11-2 and TRBJ2-3, with a weak D call TRBD2 (5 bases). The V gene's germline CDR1 is SGHAT and CDR2 FQNNGV. The CDR3 runs 18 residues. The V end lost 2 bases, the J end lost 1 base, and 19 bases lay between the germline ends. The CDR3 here is CASSLSGGFRGGTDTQYF. CDR3 coding DNA: TGTGCCAGCAGCTTAAGCGGCGGGTTCCGGGGTGGCACAGATACGCAGTATTTT.

This clone showed up just once. V is TRBV18 and J is TRBJ2-5; tentatively, D is TRBD1 or TRBD2 (5 bases each). The V gene's germline CDR1 is KGHSH and CDR2 LQKENI. With 5 bases removed from V and 0 bases from J, the gap between germline ends came to 13 bases. The CDR3 extends over 15 amino acids. CDR3 amino acids: CASSGMGPNQETQYF. As DNA, the CDR3 is TGTGCCAGCTCAGGGATGGGACCGAACCAAGAGACCCAGTACTTC. The full variable domain, rest sourced from reference TRBV18 and TRBJ2-5, is NAGVMQNPRHLVRRRGQEARLRCSPMKGHSHVYWYRQLPEEGLKFMVYLQKENIIDESGMPKERFSAEFPKEGPSILRIQQVVRGDSAAYFCASSGMGPNQETQYFGPGTRLLVL.

The chain joins TRBV7-8 to TRBJ1-4; maybe TRBD1 (6 bases). Trimming took 1 base from V and 3 from J, leaving 15 bases between them. The CDR3 contains 17 residues. The germline gives CDR1 SGHVS, CDR2 FQNEAQ. CDR3 sequence reads: CASSLGGRGSPNEKLFF. The CDR3 bases are TGTGCCAGCAGCTTAGGGGGCAGGGGATCGCCTAATGAAAAACTGTTTTTT.

This sequence joins TRBV27 and TRBJ1-1, with D uncertain. Germline CDR1 reads MNHEY; CDR2 reads SMNVEV (reference sequence). The CDR3 has 14 amino acids. The V and J ends lost 4 bases and 0 bases respectively, with 9 bases between them. This chain's CDR3 is CASSYGGLNTEAFF. The CDR3 region has the DNA TGTGCCAGCAGTTATGGAGGCTTGAACACTGAAGCTTTCTTT.

The chain couples TRBV5-8 to TRBJ2-7; unclear D gene. V was trimmed by 1 base and J by 1 base, leaving 3 bases between them. This CDR3 has 12 residues. Germline loops: CDR1 SGHTS, CDR2 YDEGEE. CDR3 DNA: TGTGCCAGCAGCTTGACTTCCTACGAGCAGTACTTC. Translation: CASSLTSYEQYF.

The chain combines TRBV9 with TRBJ2-1; the match to TRBD1 covers 7 bases. This CDR3 has 18 residues. V shed 0 bases, J shed 2 bases, and the junction held 11 bases outside the gene matches. CDR1 and CDR2 from the germline V gene are SGDLS and YYNGEE. CDR3 region: CASSVAGEDRDPYNEQFF. CDR3 nucleotide sequence: TGTGCCAGCAGCGTAGCTGGGGAAGACAGGGATCCCTACAATGAGCAGTTCTTC.

In DNA form, the CDR3 reads TGCGCCAGCAGCCATGGAGGGACAGGGCAAAACTATGGCTACACCTTC. Its protein product is CASSHGGTGQNYGYTF. This chain joins TRBV5-1 and TRBJ1-2; 9 nucleotides line up with TRBD1. This CDR3 has 16 residues. Germline CDR1 reads SGHRS; CDR2 reads YFSETQ. J lost 2 bases, V lost 4 bases, and 9 bases had no gene match.